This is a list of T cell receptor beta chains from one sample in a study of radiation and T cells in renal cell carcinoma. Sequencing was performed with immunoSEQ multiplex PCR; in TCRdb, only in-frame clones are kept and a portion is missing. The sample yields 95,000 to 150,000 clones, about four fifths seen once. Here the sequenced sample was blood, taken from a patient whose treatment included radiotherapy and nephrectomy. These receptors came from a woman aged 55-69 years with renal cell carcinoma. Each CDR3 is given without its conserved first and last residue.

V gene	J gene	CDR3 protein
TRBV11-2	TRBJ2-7	ASSFESSYEQY
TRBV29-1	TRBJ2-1	SVEYKGLAGYGGYNEQF
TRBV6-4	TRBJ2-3	ASSDSVTSGGSQY
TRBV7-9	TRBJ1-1	ASSPAILRTEAF
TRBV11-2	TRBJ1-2	ASSLFGQGSGYT
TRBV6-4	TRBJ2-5	ASSGKAASHQETQY
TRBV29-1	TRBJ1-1	SVVPSREGAF
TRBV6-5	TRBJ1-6	ASSSTGNSPLH
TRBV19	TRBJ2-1	ASSPYRGNEQF
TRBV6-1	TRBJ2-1	ASSDGQGVVRADEQF
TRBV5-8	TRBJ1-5	ASNTGQGDNQPQH
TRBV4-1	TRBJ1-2	ARRGPADFYGYT
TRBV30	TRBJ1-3	AWSTLSGNTIY
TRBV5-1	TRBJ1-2	ASNPGQRNYGYT
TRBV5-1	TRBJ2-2	ASRWTGTGQFGELF
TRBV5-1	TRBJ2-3	ASSQSGGTDTQY
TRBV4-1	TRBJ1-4	ASSQEEKLF
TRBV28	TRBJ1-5	ASSFVGTGGRNQPQH
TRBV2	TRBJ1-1	ASSVDRANTEAF
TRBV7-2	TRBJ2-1	ASSKGGSYNEQF
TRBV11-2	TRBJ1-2	ASSLDPPPTVYGYT
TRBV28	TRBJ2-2	ASSFGGAGGELF
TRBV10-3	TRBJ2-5	ATSVEETQY
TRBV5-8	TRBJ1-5	ASSWGPRLSNQPQH
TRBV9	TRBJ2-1	ASSTSGGNNEQF